This T cell receptor beta chain was observed in a study of blood T cells in healthy people across ages. Study details: Researchers report that template switching captured about one barcoded beta molecule per two T cells.

Donors gave roughly 10 milliliters of peripheral blood apiece. Notes on the study in general: Age showed a roughly linear inverse relationship with TCR beta diversity per million T cells. With naive T cell percentage, TCR beta diversity showed a strong correlation.

This CDR3 is built from 17 residues. Germline-derived CDR1 and CDR2 are SGHAT and FQNNGV. V gave up 5 bases and J gave up 2 bases; unmatched junction bases: 8. This clonotype has just a few counts. The target antigen is unknown. Next came a second PCR, run for 7 to 11 cycles, which used a sample-barcoded 5' primer along with a J-beta primer mix. TCRdb processed the 5' RACE reads anew with MiXCR; each CDR3 protein has one entry. The repertoire holds some 900,000 distinct CDR3 sequences, with about 44% as singletons. The sequenced sample was blood. The chain recombines TRBV11-2 with TRBJ2-3, with 12 bases aligning to TRBD2. This TCR was recovered from a man younger than 45 in good health. This CDR3 is CASSPPRLAGDTDTQYF. CDR3 nucleotides: TGTGCCAGCAGCCCGCCGCGACTAGCGGGGGACACAGATACGCAGTATTTT.